The T cell receptor (beta chain) under discussion was sequenced for a study of blood T cell repertoires in COVID-19. Authors' methods: Estimation of nucleated cell counts was performed using reference gene primer amplification. Here immunoSEQ multiplex PCR was the method, and the copy in TCRdb shows in-frame clones only, minus some. That table is the source of V, J and clone size, and D and trimming were worked out from the DNA. Of approximately 150,000 clones listed, approximately 88% are singletons. Germline V lookup: CDR1 LGHDT, CDR2 YNNKEL (reference sequence). The CDR3 runs to 16 residues. Trimming removed 0 bases at V and 3 bases at J, with 11 bases between.

Material for sequencing was peripheral blood. The rearrangement links TRBV3-1 (or the pseudogene TRBV3-2) to TRBJ2-2; the D gene is possibly TRBD1 (6 bases). This clonotype originated in a human donor in a cohort sampled during active COVID-19. The CDR3: CASSQERGMDTGELFF. Written as DNA, the CDR3 is TGTGCCAGCAGCCAAGAGAGGGGGATGGACACCGGGGAGCTGTTTTTT.